Below, 8 T cell receptor beta chains from the same sample are listed, as sequenced in a study of persistence of HIV-infected CD4 T cells. The stimulus was lysate of CMV-infected fibroblasts, 10 ug/mL. CD40L-negative CD69-negative CD45RO-high memory CD4+ T cells were sorted as populations depleted of antigen-responding cells. No antigens are known for them. Sequencing used immunoSEQ version 4 in survey mode. Clones were read by immunoSEQ multiplex PCR, and TCRdb kept only the in-frame ones, dropping some. The sample contains 46,000 or so clones, about 81% of which appear only once. This sample comprised CD4+ T cells sorted from PBMCs after roughly 19-hour stimulation, obtained from a patient who received antiretroviral therapy. These receptors were collected from an adult man with HIV who was CMV-seropositive.

The chain recombines TRBV6-1 with TRBJ1-1, with D uncertain. This CDR3 contains 16 residues. Germline loops: CDR1 MNHNS, CDR2 SASEGT. The ends were cut back, 1 base at V and 0 bases at J, with 12 bases in the middle. The CDR3 DNA is TGTGCCAGCAGTGAAGGGAGGGTTTCTATGAACACTGAAGCTTTCTTT. Protein sequence: CASSEGRVSMNTEAFF.

V usage is TRBV5-5 and J usage is TRBJ2-1; 14 nucleotides line up with TRBD2. Germline V gene lookup returns CDR1 SGHKS and CDR2 YYEKEE (reference sequence). V was pared by 4 bases and J by 8 bases, with 11 bases of the junction left unmatched. The CDR3 consists of 17 residues. CDR3 DNA sequence: TGTGCCAGCAGCCCCCGACTAGCGGGAGGGGGCCGAGATGAGCAGTTCTTC. Its translation: CASSPRLAGGGRDEQFF.

The CDR3 coding sequence is TGTGCCAGCACCTTCAGGGGGCGGAACGGGGAGCTGTTTTTT. As protein: CASTFRGRNGELFF. This sequence joins TRBV6-5 and TRBJ2-2, with 8 bases identical to TRBD1. The CDR3 is 14 residues long. The V segment lost 7 bases and the J segment 7 bases; nucleotides outside the gene matches: 8. Germline CDR1 reads MNHEY; CDR2 reads SVGAGI.

The chain couples TRBV5-6 to TRBJ2-3; 7 bases align to TRBD1. V was pared by 4 bases and J by 5 bases, with 13 bases of the junction left unmatched. This CDR3 is 16 amino acids long. Germline V gene sequence: CDR1 SGHDT, CDR2 YYEEEE. The CDR3 loop reads CASSRIRGLVGDTQYF. As DNA, the CDR3 is TGTGCCAGCAGCCGAATCAGGGGGTTGGTAGGAGATACGCAGTATTTT.

This clone was counted a few times. The V gene is TRBV7-9, the J gene TRBJ2-2; 7 bases are a match to TRBD2. Germline values: CDR1 SEHNR, CDR2 FQNEAQ (reference sequence). The CDR3 sequence is 17 residues long. After removal of 5 bases from V and 2 bases from J, the junction contained 11 bases not matched to a gene. The DNA for the CDR3 is TGTGCCAGCAGCGCTCGTGCAGGGAGGGCCAACACCGGGGAGCTGTTTTTT. Protein product: CASSARAGRANTGELFF.

This rearrangement joins TRBV30 to TRBJ1-5, with 9 nucleotides matching TRBD1. The CDR3 extends over 15 amino acids. Trimming took 2 bases from V and 3 from J; bases not matched to a gene: 5. Per germline, CDR1 GTSNPN and CDR2 SVGIG (reference sequence). The CDR3 nucleotides are TGTGCCTGGAGTACCGGACAGGGGAACAATCAGCCCCAGCATTTT. Amino acids: CAWSTGQGNNQPQHF.

This clone appeared once. The V and J genes are TRBV28 and TRBJ2-2, with TRBD1 as a possible D gene (5 bases). Trimming left V 7 bases short and J 5 bases short, with 17 bases between. This CDR3 spans 15 amino acids. From germline, CDR1 is MDHEN and CDR2 SYDVKM. The CDR3 nucleotides are TGTGCCAGCATGGACATAGGGATCGATACCGGGGAGCTGTTTTTT. Translation: CASMDIGIDTGELFF.

The chain has TRBV18 and TRBJ2-7; 8 bases are a match to TRBD1. This CDR3 contains 16 residues. V dropped 6 bases and J dropped 4; count of bases not matched to a gene: 14. The V gene's germline CDR1 is KGHSH and CDR2 LQKENI. This CDR3 reads CASSLSPTGQGYEQYF. The DNA of the CDR3 is TGTGCCAGCTCGCTCAGCCCTACAGGACAGGGTTACGAGCAGTACTTC.